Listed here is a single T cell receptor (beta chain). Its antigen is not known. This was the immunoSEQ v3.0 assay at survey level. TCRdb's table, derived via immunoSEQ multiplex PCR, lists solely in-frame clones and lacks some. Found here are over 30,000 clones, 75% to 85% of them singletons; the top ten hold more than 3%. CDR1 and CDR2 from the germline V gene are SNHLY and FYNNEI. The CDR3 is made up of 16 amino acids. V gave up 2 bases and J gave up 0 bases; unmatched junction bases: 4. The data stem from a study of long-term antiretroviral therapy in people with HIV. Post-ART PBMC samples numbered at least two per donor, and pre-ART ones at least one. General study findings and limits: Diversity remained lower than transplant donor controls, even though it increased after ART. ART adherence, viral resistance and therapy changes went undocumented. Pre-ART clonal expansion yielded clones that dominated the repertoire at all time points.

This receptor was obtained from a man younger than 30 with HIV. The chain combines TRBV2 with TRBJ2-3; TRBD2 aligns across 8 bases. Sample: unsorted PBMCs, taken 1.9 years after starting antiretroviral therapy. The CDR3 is CASSESIAGSTDTQYF. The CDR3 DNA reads TGTGCCAGCAGTGAATCCATAGCGGGGAGCACAGATACGCAGTATTTT.